This T cell receptor (beta chain) was sequenced for a study of patients and donors after allogeneic stem cell transplantation. TCRdb re-called the RT-PCR reads through MiXCR, storing one row per CDR3 protein. The table records about a million distinct CDR3 sequences, roughly 18% of them present only once. The TCR was taken from a human donor who was either an allogeneic HSCT recipient or a stem cell or donor lymphocyte infusion donor (not recorded which). It is not recorded whose cells these are; they may come from a transplant donor. The sample taken for sequencing was blood, either unsorted or a sorted T cell fraction (not recorded which).

The CDR3 protein is CATSSFPGGSGNTIYF. CDR3 DNA: TGTGCCACCAGCTCGTTTCCCGGGGGATCTGGAAACACCATATATTTT. The chain combines TRBV15 with TRBJ1-3; D perhaps matches TRBD1 (5 bases). CDR1 is LNHNV, CDR2 YYDKDF, per germline (reference sequence). There are 16 residues in the CDR3. Trimming pared 5 bases from V and 1 base from J, leaving 15 bases between.